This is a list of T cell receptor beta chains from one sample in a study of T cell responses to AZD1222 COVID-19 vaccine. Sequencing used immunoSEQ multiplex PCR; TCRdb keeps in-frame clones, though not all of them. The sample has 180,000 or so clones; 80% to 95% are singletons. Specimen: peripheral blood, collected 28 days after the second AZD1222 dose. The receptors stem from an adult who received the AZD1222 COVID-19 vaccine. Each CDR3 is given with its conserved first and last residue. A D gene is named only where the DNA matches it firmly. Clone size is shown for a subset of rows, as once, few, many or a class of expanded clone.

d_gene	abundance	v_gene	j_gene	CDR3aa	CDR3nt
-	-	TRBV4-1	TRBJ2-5	CASSPVAGQHQETQYF	TGCGCCAGCAGCCCCGTGGCGGGACAGCACCAAGAGACCCAGTACTTC
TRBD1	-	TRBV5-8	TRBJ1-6	CATRDKGANSPLHF	TGTGCTACCAGGGACAAGGGGGCTAATTCACCCCTCCACTTT
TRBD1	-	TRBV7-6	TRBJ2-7	CASSLDRGPRYEQYF	TGTGCCAGCAGCTTAGACAGGGGTCCAAGATACGAGCAGTACTTC
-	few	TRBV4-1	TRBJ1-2	CASSQDLAAPYGYTF	TGCGCCAGCAGCCAAGATCTGGCAGCTCCCTATGGCTACACCTTC
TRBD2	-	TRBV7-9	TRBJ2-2	CASSLVTSGRETGELFF	TGTGCCAGCAGCTTGGTGACTAGCGGGAGAGAGACCGGGGAGCTGTTTTTT
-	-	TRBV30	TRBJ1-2	CAWTREGYGYTF	TGTGCCTGGACCCGAGAGGGGTATGGCTACACCTTC
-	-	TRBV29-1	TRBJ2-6	CSVAPSGANVLTF	TGCAGCGTTGCCCCCTCTGGGGCCAACGTCCTGACTTTC
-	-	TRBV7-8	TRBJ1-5	CASSLEGSRQPQHF	TGTGCCAGCAGCTTAGAAGGGTCTAGGCAGCCCCAGCATTTT
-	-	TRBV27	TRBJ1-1	CASTGGSGRDTEAFF	TGTGCCAGCACTGGGGGCTCGGGGCGCGACACTGAAGCTTTCTTT
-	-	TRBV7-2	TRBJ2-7	CASSLRPTSYEQYF	TGTGCCAGCAGCTTAAGGCCGACCTCCTACGAGCAGTACTTC
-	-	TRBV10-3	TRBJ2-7	CAISESPIAYEQYF	TGTGCCATCAGTGAGTCTCCGATAGCCTACGAGCAGTACTTC
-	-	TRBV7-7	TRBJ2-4	CASSLGRPGKAKNIQYF	TGTGCTAGCAGCTTAGGTAGGCCGGGGAAGGCCAAAAACATTCAGTACTTC
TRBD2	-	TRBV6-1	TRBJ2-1	CASSESASGRDNEQFF	TGTGCCAGCAGTGAATCGGCGAGCGGGAGAGACAATGAGCAGTTCTTC
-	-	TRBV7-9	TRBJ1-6	CASSEIGGSPLHF	TGTGCCAGCAGCGAGATCGGCGGCTCACCCCTCCACTTT
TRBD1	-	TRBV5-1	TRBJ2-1	CASTLRDRGFEQFF	TGCGCCAGCACACTCCGGGACAGGGGTTTTGAGCAGTTCTTC
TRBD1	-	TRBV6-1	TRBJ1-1	CASSGFRGAMNTEAFF	TGTGCCAGCAGTGGATTCAGGGGGGCCATGAACACTGAAGCTTTCTTT
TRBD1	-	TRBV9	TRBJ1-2	CASSVARGGSYGYTF	TGTGCCAGCAGCGTAGCCAGAGGGGGCTCCTATGGCTACACCTTC
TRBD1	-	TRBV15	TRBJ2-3	CATSTTRDREIDTQYF	TGTGCCACCAGCACCACCCGGGACAGGGAGATAGATACGCAGTATTTT
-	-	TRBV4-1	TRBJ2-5	CASSRQSRVGETQYF	TGCGCCAGCAGCCGCCAGAGCAGGGTTGGGGAGACCCAGTACTTC
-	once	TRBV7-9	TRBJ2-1	CASSQQDNEQFF	TGTGCCAGCAGCCAGCAAGACAATGAGCAGTTCTTC
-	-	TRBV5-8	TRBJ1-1	CASSLIEAFF	TGTGCCAGCAGCTTAATTGAAGCTTTCTTT
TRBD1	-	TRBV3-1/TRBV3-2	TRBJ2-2	CASSPYTGATGELFF	TGTGCCAGCAGCCCCTATACAGGGGCGACCGGGGAGCTGTTTTTT
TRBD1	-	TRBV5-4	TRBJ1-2	CASSLDPGQGAYGYTF	TGTGCCAGCAGCTTGGACCCGGGACAGGGGGCATATGGCTACACCTTC
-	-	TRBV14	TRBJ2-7	CASSQAPDKYEQYF	TGTGCCAGCAGCCAAGCCCCCGACAAGTACGAGCAGTACTTC
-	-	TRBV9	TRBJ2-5	CASSSSVGGETQYF	TGTGCCAGCAGCTCTTCTGTCGGGGGAGAGACCCAGTACTTC
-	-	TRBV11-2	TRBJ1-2	CASSSYLPRGGIGGYTF	TGTGCCAGCAGCTCGTACCTACCACGGGGGGGGATCGGTGGCTACACCTTC
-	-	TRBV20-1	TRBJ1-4	CSARRSDKLFF	TGCAGTGCTAGGAGATCAGACAAACTGTTTTTT
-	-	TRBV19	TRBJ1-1	CASSLGGGTEAFF	TGTGCCAGTAGCTTAGGTGGGGGGACTGAAGCTTTCTTT
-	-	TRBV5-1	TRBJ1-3	CASSLEGSSGNTIYF	TGCGCCAGCAGCTTGGAAGGTAGCTCGGGAAACACCATATATTTT
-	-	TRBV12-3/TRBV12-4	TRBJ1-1	CASSPQGNTEAFF	TGTGCCAGCAGTCCACAGGGGAACACTGAAGCTTTCTTT
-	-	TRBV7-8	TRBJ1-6	CASSLAGRYNSPLHF	TGTGCCAGCAGCTTAGCCGGACGGTATAATTCACCCCTCCACTTT
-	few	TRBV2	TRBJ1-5	CASGLAGNQPQHF	TGTGCCAGCGGCCTGGCAGGCAATCAGCCCCAGCATTTT
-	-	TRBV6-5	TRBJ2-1	CASSPMRSNNEQFF	TGTGCCAGCAGTCCGATGAGGAGTAACAATGAGCAGTTCTTC
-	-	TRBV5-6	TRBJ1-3	CASSLAPEPSGNTIYF	TGTGCCAGCAGCTTGGCACCAGAGCCCTCTGGAAACACCATATATTTT
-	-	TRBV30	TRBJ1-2	CAWSDTDSGYTF	TGTGCCTGGAGTGACACGGATTCCGGCTACACCTTC
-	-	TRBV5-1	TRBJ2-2	CASSPGQGGTGELFF	TGCGCCAGCAGCCCCGGACAGGGAGGGACCGGGGAGCTGTTTTTT
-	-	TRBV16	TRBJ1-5	CASSQWGIDRGSNQPQHF	TGTGCCAGCAGCCAATGGGGGATTGATCGAGGGAGCAATCAGCCCCAGCATTTT
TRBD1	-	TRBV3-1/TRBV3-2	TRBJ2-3	CASTGQSTDTQYF	TGTGCCAGCACGGGACAGAGCACAGATACGCAGTATTTT
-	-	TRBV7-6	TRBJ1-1	CASSMPQGNTEAFF	TGTGCCAGCAGCATGCCGCAGGGAAACACTGAAGCTTTCTTT
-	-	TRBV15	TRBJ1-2	CATSRGEVGGIYGYTF	TGTGCCACCAGCAGAGGAGAGGTGGGTGGAATCTATGGCTACACCTTC
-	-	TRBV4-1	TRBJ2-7	CASSQDMTASYEQYF	TGCGCCAGCAGCCAAGATATGACAGCTTCCTACGAGCAGTACTTC